This T cell receptor beta chain was recovered during a study of response to subunit inactivated influenza vaccine. V was cut by 3 bases and J by 2 bases, with 12 bases left in between. The germline V gene has CDR1 DFQATT and CDR2 SNEGSKA (reference sequence). The CDR3 runs to 14 residues. In TCRdb, the RT-PCR reads were re-called with MiXCR into one record per CDR3 protein. The sample lists about 620,000 distinct CDR3 sequences, about 11% seen once, with about 11% in the top ten. The same data also went into a second study, on T cells expressing NK-cell markers. That source adds: TCR beta libraries carry UMIs added by 5'RACE template switching. Obtained from sorted CD3+CD56+NKG2C+, CD3+CD56+NKG2C- and CD3+CD56-NKG2C+ T cells were the TCR beta repertoires. Eight donors were sequenced, of whom seven were HCMV-seropositive, while the remaining one was HCMV-seronegative. Roughly 6 donors had dominant NKG2C+ clonotypes that comprised roughly 1.0-7.5% of their CD8+ T cells. In four donors, these clonotypes also led the CD3+CD56-NKG2C+ fraction.

V usage is TRBV20-1 and J usage is TRBJ2-3; D is unresolved. The sequence came from a middle-aged man who received an inactivated influenza vaccine. Source: PBMCs from blood, taken on the day of vaccination. CDR3 nucleotides: TGCAGTGCTAGGCTCGCCTTTCCCACAGATACGCAGTATTTT. This sequence encodes CSARLAFPTDTQYF.